One sample yielded the 18 T cell receptor beta chains listed below, sequenced in a study of blood T cell repertoires in COVID-19. The repertoire was sequenced with immunoSEQ multiplex PCR; TCRdb's copy has only in-frame clones and lacks some. The profile shows under 200,000 clones, over 70% of them singletons. Sequenced input: peripheral blood. These receptors all come from a man aged 70 or older with acute or convalescent COVID-19.

J is TRBJ1-1 and V is TRBV9; D uncertain. With 4 bases removed from V and 3 bases from J, the gap between germline ends came to 13 bases. The CDR3 contains 14 residues. Per the germline V gene, CDR1 is SGDLS and CDR2 is YYNGEE. The CDR3 DNA follows: TGTGCCAGCAGCCCCCCTGGCACCTACACTGAAGCTTTCTTT. Amino acids: CASSPPGTYTEAFF. Variable domain in full (rest from reference TRBV9 and TRBJ1-1): DSGVTQTPKHLITATGQRVTLRCSPRSGDLSVYWYQQSLDQGLQFLIQYYNGEERAKGNILERFSAQQFPDLHSELNLSSLELGDSALYFCASSPPGTYTEAFFGQGTRLTVV.

The rearrangement joins TRBV24-1 to TRBJ1-2; TRBD1 matches 9 bases. The CDR3 contains 16 residues. Losses at the gene ends were 1 base for V and 5 bases for J; bases not matched to a gene: 7. Germline CDR1 and CDR2: KGHDR and SFDVKD. CDR3 nucleotides: TGTGCCACCAGTGATTTTGGAACAGGGGGCGGGTATGGCTACACCTTC. Amino acid sequence: CATSDFGTGGGYGYTF.

Only a few counts were recorded for this clone. The chain carries TRBV6-5 and TRBJ1-1, with D possibly being TRBD1 (5 bases). This CDR3 is 14 amino acids long. Per germline, CDR1 MNHEY and CDR2 SVGAGI. The ends were cut back, 7 bases at V and 4 bases at J, with 16 bases in the middle. CDR3 region: CASTPDRRGTEAFF. The DNA for the CDR3 is TGTGCCAGCACCCCCGATCGGAGGGGCACTGAAGCTTTCTTT.

V gene TRBV6-4 combines with J gene TRBJ1-4; 7 bases fit TRBD1. V shed 7 bases and J 7 bases; nucleotides not matched to a gene: 9. CDR3 length: 14 amino acids. The germline CDR1 and CDR2 sequences are MRHNA and SNTAGT. CDR3 nucleotides: TGTGCCAGCAATACGGGACAGAAGGGTGAAAAACTGTTTTTT. This gives the protein CASNTGQKGEKLFF.

The chain uses TRBV11-3 and TRBJ2-1, with TRBD2 matching 7 bases. The CDR3 has 14 amino acids. The trim removed 7 bases at V and 0 bases at J, leaving 3 bases unmatched. Germline CDR1 and CDR2: SGHNT and YENEEA. The DNA for the CDR3 is TGTGCCAGCACGGCTAGCGGCTCCTACAATGAGCAGTTCTTC. As protein: CASTASGSYNEQFF.

This clone showed up just once. The chain uses TRBV18 and TRBJ1-1; 7 bases fit TRBD1. The CDR3 covers 15 residues. V gave up 3 bases and J gave up 1 base; unmatched junction bases: 5. Per the germline V gene, CDR1 is KGHSH and CDR2 is LQKENI. In DNA, the CDR3 is TGTGCCAGCTCACCCAAGGGACAGTCGAACACTGAAGCTTTCTTT. As protein: CASSPKGQSNTEAFF. The entire variable domain, with the rest obtained from reference TRBV18 and TRBJ1-1, is as follows: NAGVMQNPRHLVRRRGQEARLRCSPMKGHSHVYWYRQLPEEGLKFMVYLQKENIIDESGMPKERFSAEFPKEGPSILRIQQVVRGDSAAYFCASSPKGQSNTEAFFGQGTRLTVV.

V is TRBV24-1 and J is TRBJ2-1; tentatively, D is TRBD2 (6 bases). This CDR3 has 13 residues. V was pared by 4 bases and J by 7 bases, with 10 bases between. Looked up from germline, CDR1 is KGHDR and CDR2 is SFDVKD. CDR3 nucleotides: TGTGCCACCAGTGACGGACTACCTAATGAGCAGTTCTTC. Amino acid sequence: CATSDGLPNEQFF.

This sequence joins TRBV5-1 and TRBJ1-1; unclear D gene. The CDR3 extends over 14 amino acids. Germline CDR1 SGHRS, CDR2 YFSETQ. The V gene lost 0 bases and the J gene lost 4 bases, with 10 bases spanning the gap. Written as DNA, the CDR3 is TGCGCCAGCAGCTTGGAGGCAGACTCCACTGAAGCTTTCTTT. Protein product: CASSLEADSTEAFF.

By share, this clone counts as medium-sized (0.01 to 0.1%). This sequence joins TRBV7-9 and TRBJ1-1; D might be TRBD1 (5 bases). V was cut by 2 bases and J by 3 bases, with 13 bases left in between. Germline V gene lookup returns CDR1 SEHNR and CDR2 FQNEAQ (reference sequence). This CDR3 region has 15 residues. Here the CDR3 DNA reads TGTGCCAGCAGCTTAACCGCGCCAGGGTACACTGAAGCTTTCTTT. Protein: CASSLTAPGYTEAFF.

This chain connects TRBV6-2 or TRBV6-3 to TRBJ2-3; D perhaps matches TRBD2 (5 bases). Between the trimmed V and J ends, which lost 2 bases and 1 base, there was a span of 16 bases. This CDR3 contains 17 residues. Germline V lookup: CDR1 MNHEY, CDR2 SVGEGT. Here the CDR3 reads CASSYVAEARGTDTQYF. In DNA form, the CDR3 reads TGTGCCAGCAGTTACGTGGCGGAGGCTAGGGGCACAGATACGCAGTATTTT.

The V gene is TRBV7-8, the J gene TRBJ2-7, with 10 bases matching TRBD2. V shed 3 bases, J shed 7 bases, and the junction held 6 bases outside the gene matches. The CDR3 is 14 residues long. Germline CDR1 and CDR2: SGHVS and FQNEAQ. CDR3 sequence: CASSFSRLAGEQYF. CDR3 DNA: TGTGCCAGCAGCTTTAGTAGACTAGCGGGTGAGCAGTACTTC.

This sequence joins TRBV12-5 and TRBJ1-2, with TRBD1 identical over 8 bases. Germline CDR1 LGHNT, CDR2 FRNRAP. V shed 1 base, J shed 8 bases, and the junction held 6 bases outside the gene matches. The CDR3 spans 14 residues. Written as DNA, the CDR3 is TGTGCTAGTGGTTTGGAAACAGGGGGAGTAGGCTACACCTTC. It specifies CASGLETGGVGYTF.

The rearrangement joins TRBV28 to TRBJ1-5, with TRBD1 identical over 7 bases. V was clipped by 7 bases and J by 4 bases; unmatched bases: 10. CDR3 size: 15 residues. Germline CDR1 is MDHEN and CDR2 is SYDVKM. The CDR3 nucleotides are TGTGCCAGCACCCCGGACAGGAGTGTTAATCAGCCCCAGCATTTT. It encodes CASTPDRSVNQPQHF.

This chain links TRBV6-5 with TRBJ1-1; 7 positions agree with TRBD1. The ends lost 6 bases at V and 6 bases at J; junction bases unmatched: 7. The CDR3 covers 13 residues. The V gene's germline CDR1 is MNHEY and CDR2 SVGAGI. This CDR3 is CASSVFRGAEAFF. In DNA, the CDR3 is TGTGCCAGCAGCGTCTTCAGGGGGGCTGAAGCTTTCTTT.

In its sample, this clone was seen a few times. This rearrangement joins TRBV2 to TRBJ2-1; 8 bases match TRBD2. Trimming took 2 bases from V and 8 from J; bases not matched to a gene: 8. The CDR3 covers 15 residues. Looked up from germline, CDR1 is SNHLY and CDR2 is FYNNEI. This CDR3 reads CASSETGTRSDEQFF. The DNA of the CDR3 is TGTGCCAGCAGTGAAACCGGGACTAGAAGTGATGAGCAGTTCTTC.

The CDR3 reads CASSWDFMNTEAFF. The CDR3 DNA reads TGTGCCAGCAGTTGGGACTTCATGAACACTGAAGCTTTCTTT. V usage is TRBV28 and J usage is TRBJ1-1, with a weak D call TRBD1 (5 bases). This CDR3 is 14 amino acids long. The V end lost 4 bases, the J end lost 0 bases, and 9 bases lay between the germline ends. Germline V lookup: CDR1 MDHEN, CDR2 SYDVKM. Variable domain in full (rest from reference TRBV28 and TRBJ1-1): DVKVTQSSRYLVKRTGEKVFLECVQDMDHENMFWYRQDPGLGLRLIYFSYDVKMKEKGDIPEGYSVSREKKERFSLILESASTNQTSMYLCASSWDFMNTEAFFGQGTRLTVV.

The chain carries TRBV3-1 (or the pseudogene TRBV3-2) and TRBJ2-7; a weak D match, TRBD2 (5 bases). Trimming cost V 4 bases and J 2 bases, with 9 bases left between them. Germline V CDR1 and CDR2: LGHDT, YNNKEL (reference sequence). This CDR3 spans 13 amino acids. The CDR3 reads CASSLSDPYEQYF. The DNA of the CDR3 is TGTGCCAGCAGCCTTAGCGATCCCTACGAGCAGTACTTC.

The rearrangement joins TRBV12-3 or TRBV12-4 to TRBJ2-7; a weak D match, TRBD2 (5 bases). This CDR3 comprises 12 residues. The V gene lost 7 bases and the J gene lost 4 bases, with 11 bases spanning the gap. The CDR3 nucleotides read TGTGCCAGCACCCACGGAGGTTACGAGCAGTACTTC. Translation: CASTHGGYEQYF.